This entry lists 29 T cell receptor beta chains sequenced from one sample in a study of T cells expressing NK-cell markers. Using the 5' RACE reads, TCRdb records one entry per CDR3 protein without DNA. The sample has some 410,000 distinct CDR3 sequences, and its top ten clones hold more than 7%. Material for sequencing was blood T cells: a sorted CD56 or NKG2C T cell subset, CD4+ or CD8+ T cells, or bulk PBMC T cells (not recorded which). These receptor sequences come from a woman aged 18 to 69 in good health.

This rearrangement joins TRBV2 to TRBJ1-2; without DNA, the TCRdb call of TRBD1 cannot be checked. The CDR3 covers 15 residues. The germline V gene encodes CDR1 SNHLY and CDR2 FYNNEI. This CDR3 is CASSEGTAPNYGYTF.

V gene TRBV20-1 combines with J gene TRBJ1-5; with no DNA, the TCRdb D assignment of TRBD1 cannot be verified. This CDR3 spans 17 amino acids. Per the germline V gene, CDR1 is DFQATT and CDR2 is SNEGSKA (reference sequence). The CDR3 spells CSAFPDLEPWTDQPQHF.

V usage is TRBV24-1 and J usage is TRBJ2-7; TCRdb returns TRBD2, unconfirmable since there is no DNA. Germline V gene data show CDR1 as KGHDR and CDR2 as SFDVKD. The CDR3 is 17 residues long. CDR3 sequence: CATSDLSCQEGSYEQYF.

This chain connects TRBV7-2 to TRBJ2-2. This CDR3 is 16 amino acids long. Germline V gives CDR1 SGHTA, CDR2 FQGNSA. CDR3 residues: CASSLWEGSTTGELFF. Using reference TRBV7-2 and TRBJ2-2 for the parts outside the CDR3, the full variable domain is GAGVSQSPSNKVTEKGKDVELRCDPISGHTALYWYRQSLGQGLEFLIYFQGNSAPDKSGLPSDRFSAERTGGSVSTLTIQRTQQEDSAVYLCASSLWEGSTTGELFFGEGSRLTVL.

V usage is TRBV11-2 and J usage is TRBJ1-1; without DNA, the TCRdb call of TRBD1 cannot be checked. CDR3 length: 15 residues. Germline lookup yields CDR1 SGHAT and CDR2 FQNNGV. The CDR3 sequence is CASSQRTGLNTEAFF. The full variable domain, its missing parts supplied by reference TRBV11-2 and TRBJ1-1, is EAGVAQSPRYKIIEKRQSVAFWCNPISGHATLYWYQQILGQGPKLLIQFQNNGVVDDSQLPKDRFSAERLKGVDSTLKIQPAKLEDSAVYLCASSQRTGLNTEAFFGQGTRLTVV.

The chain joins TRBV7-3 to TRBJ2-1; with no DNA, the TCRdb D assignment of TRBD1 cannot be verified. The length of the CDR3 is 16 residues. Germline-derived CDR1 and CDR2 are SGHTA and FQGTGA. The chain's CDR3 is CASSFVGGRAYNEQFF.

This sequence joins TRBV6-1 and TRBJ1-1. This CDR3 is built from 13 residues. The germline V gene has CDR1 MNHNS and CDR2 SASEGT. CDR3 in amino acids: CASPGSFYTEAFF.

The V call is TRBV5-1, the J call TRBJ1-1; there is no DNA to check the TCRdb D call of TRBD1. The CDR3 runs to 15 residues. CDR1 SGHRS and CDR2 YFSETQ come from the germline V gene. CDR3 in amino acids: CASSITQGRNTEAFF. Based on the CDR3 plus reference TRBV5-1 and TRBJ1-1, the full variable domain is KAGVTQTPRYLIKTRGQQVTLSCSPISGHRSVSWYQQTPGQGLQFLFEYFSETQRNKGNFPGRFSGRQFSNSRSEMNVSTLELGDSALYLCASSITQGRNTEAFFGQGTRLTVV.

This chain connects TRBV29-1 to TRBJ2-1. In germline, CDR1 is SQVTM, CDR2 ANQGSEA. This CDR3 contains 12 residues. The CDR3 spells CGVDPFLNEQFF.

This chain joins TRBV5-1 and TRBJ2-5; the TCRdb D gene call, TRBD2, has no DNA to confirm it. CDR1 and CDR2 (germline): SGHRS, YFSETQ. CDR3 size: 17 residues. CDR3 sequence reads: CASSLVASGGSQETQYF.

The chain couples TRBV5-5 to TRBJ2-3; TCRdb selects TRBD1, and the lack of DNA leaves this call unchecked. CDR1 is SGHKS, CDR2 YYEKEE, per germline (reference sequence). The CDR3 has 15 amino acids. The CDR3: CASSLQGSSTDTQYF.

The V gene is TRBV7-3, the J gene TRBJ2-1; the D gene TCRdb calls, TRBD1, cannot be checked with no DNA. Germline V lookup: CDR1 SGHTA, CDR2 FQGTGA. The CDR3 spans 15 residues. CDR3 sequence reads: CASSLRGTPENEQFF.

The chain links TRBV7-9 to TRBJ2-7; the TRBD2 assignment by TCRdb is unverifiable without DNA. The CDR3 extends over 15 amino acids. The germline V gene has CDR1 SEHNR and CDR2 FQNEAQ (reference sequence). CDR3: CASSLRDLTGGEQYF.

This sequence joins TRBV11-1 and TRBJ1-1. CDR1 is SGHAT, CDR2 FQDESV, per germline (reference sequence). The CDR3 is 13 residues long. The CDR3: CASSPQGLTEAFF.

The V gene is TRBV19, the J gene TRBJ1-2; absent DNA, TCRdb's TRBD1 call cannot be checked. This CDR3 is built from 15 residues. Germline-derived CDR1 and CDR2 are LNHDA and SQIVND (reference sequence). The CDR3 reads CASSIWQGDPYGYTF.

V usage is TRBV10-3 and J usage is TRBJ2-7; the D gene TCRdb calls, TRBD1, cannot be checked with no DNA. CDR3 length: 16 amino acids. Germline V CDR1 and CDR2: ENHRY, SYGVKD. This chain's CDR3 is CAITADGTSSSYEQYF.

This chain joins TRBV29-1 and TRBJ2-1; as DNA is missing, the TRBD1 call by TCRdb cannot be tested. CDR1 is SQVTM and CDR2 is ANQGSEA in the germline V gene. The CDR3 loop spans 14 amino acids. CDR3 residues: CSVEGDGSYNEQFF.

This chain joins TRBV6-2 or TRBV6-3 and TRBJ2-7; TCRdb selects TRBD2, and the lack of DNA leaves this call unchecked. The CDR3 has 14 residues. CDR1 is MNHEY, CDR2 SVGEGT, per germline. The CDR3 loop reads CASKSSGSGYEQYF.

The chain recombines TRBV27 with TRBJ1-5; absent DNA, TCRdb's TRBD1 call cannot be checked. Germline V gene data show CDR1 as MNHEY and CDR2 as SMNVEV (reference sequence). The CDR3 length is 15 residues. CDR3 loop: CASSHDSLSNQPQHF.

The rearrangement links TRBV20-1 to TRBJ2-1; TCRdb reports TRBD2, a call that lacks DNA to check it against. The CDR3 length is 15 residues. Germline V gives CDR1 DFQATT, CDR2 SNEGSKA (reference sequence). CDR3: CSALSGTSSYNEQFF.

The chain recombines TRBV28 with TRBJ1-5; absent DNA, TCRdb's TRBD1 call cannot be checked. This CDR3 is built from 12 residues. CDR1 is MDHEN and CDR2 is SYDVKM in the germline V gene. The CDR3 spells CASTDRVQPQHF.

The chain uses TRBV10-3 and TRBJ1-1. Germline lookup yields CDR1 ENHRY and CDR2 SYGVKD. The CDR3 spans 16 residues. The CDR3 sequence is CATLRESGTMNTEAFF.

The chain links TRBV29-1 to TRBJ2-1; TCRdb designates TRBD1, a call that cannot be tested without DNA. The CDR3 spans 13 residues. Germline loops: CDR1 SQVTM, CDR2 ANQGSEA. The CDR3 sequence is CSVGDRRDNEQFF.

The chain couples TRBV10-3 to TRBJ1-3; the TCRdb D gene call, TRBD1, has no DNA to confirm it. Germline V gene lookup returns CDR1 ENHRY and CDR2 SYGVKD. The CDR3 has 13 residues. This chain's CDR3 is CAIRDSSGNTIYF.

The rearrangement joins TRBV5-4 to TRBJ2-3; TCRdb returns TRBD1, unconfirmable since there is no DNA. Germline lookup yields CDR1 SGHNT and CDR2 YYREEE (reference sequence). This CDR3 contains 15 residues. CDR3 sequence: CASSLKGTGTDTQYF.

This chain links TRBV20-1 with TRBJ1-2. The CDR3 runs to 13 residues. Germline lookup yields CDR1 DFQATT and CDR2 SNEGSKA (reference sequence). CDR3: CSARDRLNYGYTF.

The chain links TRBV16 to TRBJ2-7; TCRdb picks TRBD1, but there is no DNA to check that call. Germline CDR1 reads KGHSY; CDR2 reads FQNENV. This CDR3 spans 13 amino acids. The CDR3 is CASNPGHSYEQYF.

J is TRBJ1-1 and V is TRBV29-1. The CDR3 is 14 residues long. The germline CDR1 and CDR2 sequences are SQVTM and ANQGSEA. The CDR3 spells CSVPQKLSNTEAFF.

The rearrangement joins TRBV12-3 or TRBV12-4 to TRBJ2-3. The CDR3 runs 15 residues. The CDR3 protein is CASSLSIPGTDTQYF.